This record concerns one T cell receptor (beta chain) sequence. By sample share, this clone is medium-sized (0.01 to 0.1%). Its antigen has not been determined. Nothing much larger sits one base from this clone, and base qualities are not available. Each collaborating institution followed its own protocols to collect whole blood in K2EDTA tubes. Collaborator samples were shipped for TCRbeta analysis as frozen whole blood, isolated PBMCs, or DNA extracted from either sample type. TCRbeta CDR3 regions were amplified from genomic DNA by means of the immunoSEQ Assay, a bias-controlled multiplex PCR. In the source study's methods: The number of nucleated cells in each sample was estimated from the amplification of reference gene primers within the assay. To quantify the absolute abundance of each unique TCRbeta CDR3 rearrangement, sequence reads were collapsed and filtered. For each sample, productive Simpson clonality was calculated by taking the square root of Simpson's diversity index across productive rearrangements. Entries here come from immuneACCESS through TCRdb and include only in-frame sequences with V and J called. Some clones fail to appear in such tables; in the studies checked, an unresolved V gene covers under half of the shortfall, and the cause of the remainder is unknown. From that table come the V and J calls and clone size; the DNA was used to work out D and trimming. Across this sample there are about 67,000 clones, with 85% to 90% seen only once. Together, the top ten hold roughly 5.2% of the sample.

The data originate from a study of blood T cell repertoires in COVID-19 (dated by TCRdb to about 2020). In terms of the full investigation: Collaborator samples came from the United States, Italy and Spain and covered acute and convalescent phases of COVID-19. The material from the prospective study consisted of cDNA or gDNA derived from T cells, B-cell-depleted T cells, or PBMCs. Deeply sampled blood TCRbeta repertoires from subjects exposed to, actively infected with, or recovered from COVID-19 were included in the dataset. The repertoires were released in a freely available public database meant as a resource for research on the immune response to SARS-CoV-2. The samples were drawn from two sources: the first 160 participants of the ongoing ImmuneRACE study, and 1,000 to 1,500 subjects contributed by 6 global collaborators. A de-identified subject ID, COVID-19 status, age in years and sex were almost always included in the sample metadata. Where HLA class I and class II types were available, the types were taken from metadata supplied by the sample provider, not from assay-based typing.

The full study reports these points: Clinical and demographic metadata were provided uncurated, with the amount varying by source and participant.

As encoded in the germline V gene, CDR1 is SNHLY while CDR2 is FYNNEI. After removal of 5 bases from V and 4 bases from J, the junction retains 8 bases not matched to a gene. There are 15 amino acids in the CDR3, from cysteine to phenylalanine inclusive. Only CDR3 DNA remains: 45 bases, in frame from the first base. The TCR sequence derives from a man between 50 and 59 years old with active COVID-19. The V gene is TRBV2 and the J gene is TRBJ1-5; TRBD1 fits 7 bases in the junction. Sample: peripheral blood. For the CDR3, the sequence is CASSSDRVGNQPQHF. The DNA is as follows: TGTGCCAGCAGTTCCGACAGGGTCGGTAATCAGCCCCAGCATTTT.